This TCR beta chain was sequenced in a study of T-cell reconstitution after alpha-beta-depleted transplantation in children. Study-level results: Some patients owed their high day-60 TCRbeta diversity to surviving recipient T cells and thymic progenitors.

Germline CDR1 MNHEY, CDR2 SMNVEV (reference sequence). This CDR3 region has 13 residues. The V end was cut by 6 bases, the J end by 2 bases, with 9 bases between. With respect to this clonotype: Antigen specificity is unknown.

It was with unique molecular identifiers that the TCRbeta library was prepared. TCRdb re-called the PCR reads with MiXCR, one entry per CDR3 protein. This sample yields approximately 99,000 distinct CDR3 sequences, of which 5% to 8% are seen a single time; less than 30% belongs to the top ten. This sequence originates from a male patient aged 2 to 10 who had a stem cell transplant for acute lymphoblastic leukemia, so the T cells may come from the graft donor. The sequencing here drew on PBMCs, mostly from graft donor cells, taken 360 days after TCRalphabeta/CD19-depleted stem cell transplant. The rearrangement links TRBV27 to TRBJ2-3, with D maybe TRBD1 (6 bases). CDR3 sequence: CASSRQVTDTQYF. In DNA form, the CDR3 reads TGTGCCAGCAGCCGACAGGTCACAGATACGCAGTATTTT.